The 14 T cell receptor beta chains presented below share a single source sample, sequenced in a study of human T cells and chemical hapten exposure. One entry per CDR3 protein, called by TCRdb with MiXCR from the RACE reads. The repertoire has 50,000 to 60,000 distinct CDR3 sequences, around 11% of them found once; the top ten carry approximately 2.4%. As to time point: patch test 3, about 24 weeks after DPC sensitization. The treatment is: therapeutic diphenylcyclopropenone sensitization with weekly scalp DPC. This material consisted of whole blood, taken in connection with sensitization to the hapten diphenylcyclopropenone (DPC). The receptors were gathered from a man aged 25-45 years with alopecia areata. Some clones in this sample may be carry-over from other donors' samples.

The CDR3 bases are TGTGCCAGCAGCTTACAGGGTCCGGACTCTGGAAACACCATATATTTT. Translated, it gives CASSLQGPDSGNTIYF. The chain couples TRBV7-8 to TRBJ1-3; TRBD1 might be the D (5 bases). V was clipped by 2 bases and J by 0 bases, with 11 bases between them. Per the germline V gene, CDR1 is SGHVS and CDR2 is FQNEAQ. The CDR3 contains 16 residues.

This clonotype was detected a few times. This chain uses TRBV12-3 or TRBV12-4 with TRBJ2-6; maybe TRBD1 (5 bases). The V gene lost 3 bases and the J gene lost 4 bases, with 10 bases spanning the gap. This CDR3 has 15 amino acids. DNA of the CDR3: TGTGCCAGCAGTTTGGAACAGGCCGGGGCCAACGTCCTGACTTTC. It translates to CASSLEQAGANVLTF.

The V and J genes are TRBV29-1 and TRBJ2-1, with D hard to call. Trimming took off 5 bases at V and 13 bases at J, with 12 bases between the two ends. CDR3 length equals 10 residues. CDR1 is SQVTM, CDR2 ANQGSEA, per germline. The CDR3 reads CSVPGPSQFF. The CDR3 DNA follows: TGCAGCGTTCCCGGGCCCTCTCAGTTCTTC.

This chain links TRBV5-3 with TRBJ2-7; TRBD2 might be the D (6 bases). TRBV5-3 has ORF status, its function being uncertain. V was pared by 2 bases and J by 6 bases, with 21 bases between. CDR3 length equals 16 residues. The CDR3 spells CARSFSGGAAGVEQYF. The DNA for the CDR3 is TGTGCCAGAAGCTTCAGTGGAGGGGCCGCCGGGGTCGAGCAGTACTTC.

This clonotype was found a few times. This chain joins TRBV20-1 and TRBJ2-7; D might be TRBD2 (6 bases). The CDR3 loop spans 12 amino acids. V was shortened by 5 bases and J by 3 bases, with 11 bases between the two germline ends. Per the germline V gene, CDR1 is DFQATT and CDR2 is SNEGSKA (reference sequence). The DNA for the CDR3 is TGCAGTGCTCAGCCGGGGGACTACGAGCAGTACTTC. Residues: CSAQPGDYEQYF.

Many counts were recorded for this clonotype. CDR3 DNA sequence: TGTGCCAGCAGCGTAGCGGGGATGCGGGGCTCCTACAATGAGCAGTTCTTC. Protein product: CASSVAGMRGSYNEQFF. The genes are TRBV9 and TRBJ2-1, with D perhaps TRBD2 (6 bases). Trimming left V 0 bases short and J 0 bases short, with 13 bases between. Germline V CDR1 and CDR2: SGDLS, YYNGEE. There are 17 residues in the CDR3.

This clonotype was counted at least ten times. V and J are TRBV11-2 and TRBJ1-1; 7 bases are a match to TRBD1. The CDR3 runs 14 residues. With 4 bases clipped from V and 0 bases from J, the junction kept 2 bases outside the gene matches. Germline CDR1 reads SGHAT; CDR2 reads FQNNGV. CDR3 region: CASSSGQMNTEAFF. CDR3 DNA sequence: TGTGCCAGCAGCTCGGGACAGATGAACACTGAAGCTTTCTTT.

This clonotype was found many times. This chain joins TRBV24-1 and TRBJ1-5; perhaps TRBD1 as D (6 bases). CDR1 is KGHDR, CDR2 SFDVKD, per germline. CDR3 length: 16 amino acids. V gave up 5 bases and J gave up 4 bases, with 17 bases separating them. The CDR3 DNA reads as TGTGCCACCAGTGCCGCAACAGGGTATCGGAATCAGCCCCAGCATTTT. Its translation: CATSAATGYRNQPQHF.

This chain links TRBV9 with TRBJ2-5; 14 bases match TRBD2. This CDR3 contains 16 residues. Trimming took 3 bases from V and 0 from J; bases not matched to a gene: 1. In germline, CDR1 is SGDLS, CDR2 YYNGEE. This CDR3 is CASSGTSGGYQETQYF. The CDR3 DNA follows: TGTGCCAGCAGCGGGACTAGCGGGGGGTACCAAGAGACCCAGTACTTC.

The CDR3, as DNA: TGCAGCGTTGAAGATCATGGACAGGTCAAGCAGTACTTC. It is translated as CSVEDHGQVKQYF. V is TRBV29-1 and J is TRBJ2-4, with TRBD1 matching over 7 bases. Germline-derived CDR1 and CDR2 are SQVTM and ANQGSEA. The CDR3 consists of 13 residues. The junction had 9 bases not matched to a gene; V was cut back by 0 bases and J by 13 bases.

This clonotype was detected a few times. The chain uses TRBV10-2 and TRBJ2-3; 10 bases fit TRBD1. J was trimmed by 6 bases and V by 8 bases; bases with no gene match: 11. This CDR3 contains 15 residues. Germline CDR1 is WSHSY and CDR2 is SAAADI. CDR3 DNA sequence: TGCGCCAGCTGGGACAGGGGATCTTGGGGGGATACGCAGTATTTT. As protein: CASWDRGSWGDTQYF.

The chain employs TRBV12-3 or TRBV12-4 and TRBJ1-5, with a possible D match to TRBD1 (5 bases). There are 19 residues in the CDR3. Trimming shortened V by 6 bases and J by 2 bases, and 26 bases separated the two germline ends. The CDR3 region is CASSFEGYRNPTGNQPQHF. The DNA for the CDR3 is TGTGCCAGCAGCTTCGAGGGATACAGGAACCCCACGGGCAATCAGCCCCAGCATTTT.

This chain joins TRBV5-5 and TRBJ2-7; D might be TRBD1 or TRBD2, each matching 5 bases. CDR1 and CDR2 from the germline V gene are SGHKS and YYEKEE (reference sequence). The CDR3 contains 15 residues. Between the trimmed V and J ends, which lost 1 base and 4 bases, there was a span of 15 bases. The CDR3 sequence is CASSLSGLLRYEQYF. The CDR3 nucleotides read TGTGCCAGCAGCTTGTCGGGGCTACTTAGATACGAGCAGTACTTC.

This clonotype has a count of ten or more. This chain joins TRBV27 and TRBJ1-2; no firm D call. Germline CDR1 is MNHEY and CDR2 is SMNVEV (reference sequence). The CDR3 is 16 residues long. V was shortened by 1 base and J by 1 base, with 13 bases between the two germline ends. The CDR3 nucleotides read TGTGCCAGCAGTTTATTCCGGCCGCTGGGTAACTATGGCTACACCTTC. Protein: CASSLFRPLGNYGYTF.